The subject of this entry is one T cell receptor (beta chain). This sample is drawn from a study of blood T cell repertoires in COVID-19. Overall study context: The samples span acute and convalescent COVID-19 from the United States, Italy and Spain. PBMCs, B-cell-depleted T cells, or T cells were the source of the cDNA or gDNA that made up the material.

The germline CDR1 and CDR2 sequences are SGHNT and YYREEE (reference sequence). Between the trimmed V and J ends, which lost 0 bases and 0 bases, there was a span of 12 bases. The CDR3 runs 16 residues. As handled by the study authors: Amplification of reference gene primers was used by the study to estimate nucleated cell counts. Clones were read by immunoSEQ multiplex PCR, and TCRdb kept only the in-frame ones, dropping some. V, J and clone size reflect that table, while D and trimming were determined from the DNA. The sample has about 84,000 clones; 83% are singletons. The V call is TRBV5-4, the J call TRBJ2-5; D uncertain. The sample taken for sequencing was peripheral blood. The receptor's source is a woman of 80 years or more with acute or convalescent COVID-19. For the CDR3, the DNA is TGTGCCAGCAGCTTGGATCTCCGACAAAACCAAGAGACCCAGTACTTC. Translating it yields CASSLDLRQNQETQYF. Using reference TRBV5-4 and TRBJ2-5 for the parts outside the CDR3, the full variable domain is ETGVTQSPTHLIKTRGQQVTLRCSSQSGHNTVSWYQQALGQGPQFIFQYYREEENGRGNFPPRFSGLQFPNYSSELNVNALELDDSALYLCASSLDLRQNQETQYFGPGTRLLVL.